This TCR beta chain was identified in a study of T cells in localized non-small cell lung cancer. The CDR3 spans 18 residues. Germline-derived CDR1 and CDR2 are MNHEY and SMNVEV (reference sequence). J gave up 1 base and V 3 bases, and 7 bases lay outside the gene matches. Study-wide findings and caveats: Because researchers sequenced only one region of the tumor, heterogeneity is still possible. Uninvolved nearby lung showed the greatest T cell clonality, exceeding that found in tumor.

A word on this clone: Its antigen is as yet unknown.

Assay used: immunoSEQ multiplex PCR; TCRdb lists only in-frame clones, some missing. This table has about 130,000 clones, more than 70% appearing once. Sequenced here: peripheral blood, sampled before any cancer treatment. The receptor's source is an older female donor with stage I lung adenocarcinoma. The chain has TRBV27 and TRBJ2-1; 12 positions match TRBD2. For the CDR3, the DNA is TGTGCCAGCAGTTTCTCCGGGACTAGCGGGCTTTCCTACAATGAGCAGTTCTTC. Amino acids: CASSFSGTSGLSYNEQFF.